Presented here are 17 T cell receptor beta chains from one specimen sequenced in a study of T-cell reconstitution after alpha-beta-depleted transplantation in children. The TCRbeta library incorporated unique molecular identifiers. MiXCR, run by TCRdb on the PCR reads, gives a single entry per CDR3 protein. This sample has 450,000 to 500,000 distinct CDR3 sequences, with under 15% found just once. The specimen was PBMCs from the stem cell graft donor, collected from the stem cell graft. These TCRs come from a human donor who donated a stem cell graft to a child with combined immunodeficiency.

CDR3 bases: TGCGCCAGCAGCTTGGCATATAGGACGGGGGGGACGGACACTGAAGCTTTCTTT. Protein product: CASSLAYRTGGTDTEAFF. V and J are TRBV5-1 and TRBJ1-1; possibly TRBD1 for D (5 bases). The V end was cut by 0 bases, the J end by 3 bases, with 21 bases between. The CDR3 loop spans 18 amino acids. The germline gives CDR1 SGHRS, CDR2 YFSETQ.

This clonotype was counted a few times. The rearrangement joins TRBV7-2 to TRBJ2-1; no firm D call. Germline CDR1 SGHTA, CDR2 FQGNSA. The V gene lost 3 bases and the J gene lost 1 base, with 10 bases spanning the gap. The CDR3 length is 15 residues. The CDR3 sequence: CASSFPLRSYNEQFF. CDR3 nucleotide sequence: TGTGCCAGCAGCTTCCCCCTAAGATCCTACAATGAGCAGTTCTTC.

The table lists this clonotype with many counts. The chain has TRBV5-7 and TRBJ1-6, with D possibly matching TRBD1 (6 bases). TRBV5-7 is an ORF, and what it does is uncertain. The CDR3 is 17 amino acids. With 3 bases removed from V and 7 bases from J, the gap between germline ends came to 20 bases. CDR3 coding DNA: TGTGCCAGCAGCTGGAAACCCGGGACAAGGCTCAATTCACCCCTCCACTTT. Amino acids: CASSWKPGTRLNSPLHF.

This clonotype was seen a handful of times. The CDR3 sequence: CASSPWGGTYNEQFF. As DNA, the CDR3 is TGCGCCAGCAGCCCGTGGGGGGGAACCTACAATGAGCAGTTCTTC. The rearrangement joins TRBV5-1 to TRBJ2-1; the match to TRBD2 covers 7 bases. The CDR3 runs 15 residues. With V trimmed by 4 bases and J by 2 bases, 6 bases remained unmatched. Germline V gives CDR1 SGHRS, CDR2 YFSETQ.

This clonotype was observed many times. The chain recombines TRBV20-1 with TRBJ1-5, with TRBD1 identical over 9 bases. The CDR3 contains 14 residues. Per the germline V gene, CDR1 is DFQATT and CDR2 is SNEGSKA (reference sequence). V was pared by 5 bases and J by 5 bases, with 7 bases of the junction left unmatched. CDR3 nucleotide sequence: TGCAGTGCTCCTAGACAGGGGGACGATCAGCCCCAGCATTTT. Translated: CSAPRQGDDQPQHF.

This clonotype was seen many times. The J gene is TRBJ2-1, the V gene TRBV9; possibly TRBD2 for D (6 bases). Germline CDR1 SGDLS, CDR2 YYNGEE. The CDR3 is 17 amino acids. V dropped 0 bases and J dropped 0 bases, with 13 bases sitting between them. This chain's CDR3 is CASSVEGGVASYNEQFF. DNA of the CDR3: TGTGCCAGCAGCGTAGAAGGCGGGGTCGCCTCCTACAATGAGCAGTTCTTC.

The gene calls are TRBV5-1 and TRBJ2-4; D is uncertain. Germline lookup yields CDR1 SGHRS and CDR2 YFSETQ. V was shortened by 0 bases and J by 0 bases, with 4 bases between the two germline ends. CDR3 length: 14 residues. CDR3 in amino acids: CASSLALAKNIQYF. CDR3 sequence (DNA): TGCGCCAGCAGCTTGGCCCTAGCCAAAAACATTCAGTACTTC.

At least ten counts were recorded for this clonotype. This chain links TRBV20-1 with TRBJ2-6; tentative D call: TRBD1 (5 bases). This CDR3 spans 16 amino acids. Trimming cost V 6 bases and J 0 bases, with 15 bases left between them. In germline, CDR1 is DFQATT, CDR2 SNEGSKA (reference sequence). The CDR3, as DNA: TGCAGTGCCGAGACAGTGCTAAGCTCTGGGGCCAACGTCCTGACTTTC. Translating it yields CSAETVLSSGANVLTF.

The chain combines TRBV20-1 with TRBJ2-7; D gene uncertain. The germline V gene has CDR1 DFQATT and CDR2 SNEGSKA (reference sequence). This CDR3 spans 12 amino acids. V was pared by 2 bases and J by 0 bases, with 5 bases between. DNA of the CDR3: TGCAGTGCTAGACCAGGCTCCTACGAGCAGTACTTC. This translates into CSARPGSYEQYF.

In its sample, this clonotype was seen many times. The chain is built from TRBV4-3 and TRBJ2-7; 7 nucleotides align to TRBD1. The CDR3 is 16 residues long. The V segment lost 4 bases and the J segment 4 bases; nucleotides outside the gene matches: 13. CDR1 is LGHNA and CDR2 is YSLEER in the germline V gene. The CDR3, as DNA: TGCGCCAGCAGCCCCTTTTTTGGGGACAGCCTGTACGAGCAGTACTTC. Protein sequence: CASSPFFGDSLYEQYF.

Only a few counts were recorded for this clonotype. The genes are TRBV6-2 or TRBV6-3 and TRBJ1-5; 7 positions match TRBD1. Trimming at V came to 6 bases and at J to 6 bases, leaving 8 bases not matched to a gene. The CDR3 covers 14 residues. Germline V CDR1 and CDR2: MNHEY, SVGEGT. The chain's CDR3 is CASRTGTVSQPQHF. For the CDR3, the DNA is TGTGCCAGCAGGACAGGGACGGTCAGTCAGCCCCAGCATTTT.

This clonotype was recorded a few times. The chain couples TRBV7-2 to TRBJ1-3; weak D call: TRBD1 (5 bases). The V end lost 5 bases, the J end lost 7 bases, and 9 bases lay between the germline ends. Germline V CDR1 and CDR2: SGHTA, FQGNSA. The CDR3 is 12 residues long. The CDR3 loop is CASSPGTNTIYF. The CDR3 DNA follows: TGTGCCAGCAGCCCAGGGACGAACACCATATATTTT.

The chain employs TRBV4-2 and TRBJ2-5; TRBD2 matches at 11 bases. CDR1 is LGHNA and CDR2 is YNFKEQ in the germline V gene. This CDR3 comprises 16 residues. V trimming: 4 bases; J trimming: 5 bases; junction bases outside the gene matches: 9. In DNA form, the CDR3 reads TGTGCCAGCAGCCGGGCGACTAGCGGGGCAACGGAGACCCAGTACTTC. It yields the protein CASSRATSGATETQYF.

The chain uses TRBV6-5 and TRBJ2-3; D gene uncertain. CDR3 length: 13 amino acids. Deletions cut 1 base from V and 6 bases from J, with 8 bases between. Germline CDR1 is MNHEY and CDR2 is SVGAGI. The CDR3 DNA is TGTGCCAGCAGTTACTTGATCCACGATACGCAGTATTTT. It encodes CASSYLIHDTQYF.

The chain is built from TRBV5-1 and TRBJ2-3, with D hard to call. Germline values: CDR1 SGHRS, CDR2 YFSETQ. CDR3 length: 14 residues. Trimming cost V 4 bases and J 0 bases, with 9 bases left between them. The CDR3 nucleotides are TGCGCCAGCAGCGAAGATAGCAGCACAGATACGCAGTATTTT. It yields the protein CASSEDSSTDTQYF.

The gene calls are TRBV10-3 and TRBJ2-5; D is uncertain. Germline V gene data show CDR1 as ENHRY and CDR2 as SYGVKD. CDR3 length equals 13 residues. V gave up 2 bases and J gave up 5 bases, with 9 bases separating them. As DNA, the CDR3 is TGTGCCATCAGTGAGGGATCCAAGGAGACCCAGTACTTC. Its translation: CAISEGSKETQYF.

This clonotype came up a few times. The chain links TRBV20-1 to TRBJ2-1, with 13 bases aligning to TRBD2. The CDR3 contains 17 residues. Germline V CDR1 and CDR2: DFQATT, SNEGSKA (reference sequence). V dropped 1 base and J dropped 1; count of bases not matched to a gene: 4. The CDR3 DNA reads TGCAGTGCTAGAGGGGGACTAGCGGGGTTTTCCTACAATGAGCAGTTCTTC. Translating it yields CSARGGLAGFSYNEQFF.